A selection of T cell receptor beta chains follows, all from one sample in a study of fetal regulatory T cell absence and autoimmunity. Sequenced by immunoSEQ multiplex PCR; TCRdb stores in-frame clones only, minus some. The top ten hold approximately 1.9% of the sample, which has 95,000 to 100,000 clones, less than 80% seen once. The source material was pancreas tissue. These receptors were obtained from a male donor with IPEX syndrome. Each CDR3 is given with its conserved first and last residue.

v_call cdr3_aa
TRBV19 CASRGGANYGYTF
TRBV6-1 CALLAERNTGELFF
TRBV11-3 CASSFRGRPGDTQYF
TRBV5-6 CASSLGGDTEAFF
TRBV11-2 CASSPPYFRDYGYTF
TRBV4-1 CASSQFGIGVEAFF
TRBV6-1 CASSGTSGPYEQYF
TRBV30 CAWSVWGVSSYEQYF
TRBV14 CASSQHRKNTEAFF
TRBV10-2 CASSGLAGSFWEQFF
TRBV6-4 CASSPRTGSTEAFF
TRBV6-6 CASTGAGGLGYEQYF
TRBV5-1 CASSPLTPDTDTQYF
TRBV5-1 CASSRSGTGGNYGYTF
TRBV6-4 CATPSRLAGGPLTHEQFF
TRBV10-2 CASSAGLQETQYF
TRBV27 CASSFGPDYEQYF
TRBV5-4 CASSRGQGGYEQYF
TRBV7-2 CASSLAGGYGYTF
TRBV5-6 CASSPVVPEGEYEQYF
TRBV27 CASSFGGGEKLFF
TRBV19 CASSFGQNEQFF
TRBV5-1 CASSLGRDGEQFF
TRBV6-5 CASSYSSGAGFEQYF
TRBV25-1 CASSSGQLSNTEAFF
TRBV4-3 CASSQVRTGYYDEQYF
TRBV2 CASNRAYGYTF
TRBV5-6 CASSLGLLTDTQYF
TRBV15 CATTTLGDKAFF
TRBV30 CAWREYYNEQFF
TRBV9 CASSGGLRGSGGYTF
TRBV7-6 CASSLQYIQGADGTDTQYF
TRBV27 CASSLSRSYEQYF
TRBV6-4 CASSDSHNEQFF
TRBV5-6 CASSLGGSNQPQHF
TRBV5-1 CASSLGEGAYEQYF
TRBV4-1 CASSQAPQRYNEQFF
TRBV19 CASSIVAGSYDNEQFF
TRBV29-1 CSALTGGTEAFF
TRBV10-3 CAISSAFATHANTGELFF
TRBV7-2 CASSQKTGYSNQPQHF
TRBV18 CASSHVRDRTYEQYF
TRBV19 CASTRTSGSSYNEQFF
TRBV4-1 CASSFSRDRTDTQYF
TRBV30 CAWGWTGGGYEQYF
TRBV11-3 CASSLLGQGEQFF